Given below is one T cell receptor beta chain in context. V was clipped by 1 base and J by 7 bases, with 10 bases between them. Germline V gene sequence: CDR1 SGHVS, CDR2 FQNEAQ. The CDR3 loop spans 13 amino acids. The data derive from a study of patients and donors after allogeneic stem cell transplantation. TCRdb used MiXCR to reprocess the RT-PCR reads, holding one entry per CDR3 protein. Of about 7,100 distinct CDR3 sequences in the sample, roughly 12% were seen once. What was sequenced was blood, either unsorted or a sorted T cell fraction (not recorded which). V and J are TRBV7-8 and TRBJ2-5; D is possibly TRBD1 (6 bases). The origin of this receptor is a human donor who was either an allogeneic HSCT recipient or a stem cell or donor lymphocyte infusion donor (not recorded which). It is not recorded whose cells these are; they may come from a transplant donor. The CDR3 coding sequence is TGTGCCAGCAGCTTAGACAGGGTGGCGACCCAGTACTTC. It encodes CASSLDRVATQYF.